This TCR beta chain was recovered during a study of post-analysis software for immune sequencing data. Study observations and caveats: Patients carried roughly five TRBV segments more frequently than controls did, and TRBV5-6, TRBV5-1 and TRBV20-1 were among them.

With regard to this clonotype: What it recognizes is unknown.

Trimming removed 3 bases at V and 5 bases at J, with 8 bases between. The CDR3 extends over 12 amino acids. From germline, CDR1 is ENHRY and CDR2 SYGVKD. Every TCR beta cDNA library bore unique molecular identifiers. TCRdb fed the PCR reads into MiXCR, producing one record per CDR3 protein. The sample comprises approximately 660,000 distinct CDR3 sequences, 55% to 60% of which are singletons, and about 11% rests with the top ten. This chain links TRBV10-3 with TRBJ2-7; D gene uncertain. The origin of this receptor is a girl aged 2 to 9 with multiple sclerosis. The source material was blood. Written as DNA, the CDR3 is TGTGCCATCAGTGATTCGGGCGACGAGCAGTACTTC. Its translation: CAISDSGDEQYF.